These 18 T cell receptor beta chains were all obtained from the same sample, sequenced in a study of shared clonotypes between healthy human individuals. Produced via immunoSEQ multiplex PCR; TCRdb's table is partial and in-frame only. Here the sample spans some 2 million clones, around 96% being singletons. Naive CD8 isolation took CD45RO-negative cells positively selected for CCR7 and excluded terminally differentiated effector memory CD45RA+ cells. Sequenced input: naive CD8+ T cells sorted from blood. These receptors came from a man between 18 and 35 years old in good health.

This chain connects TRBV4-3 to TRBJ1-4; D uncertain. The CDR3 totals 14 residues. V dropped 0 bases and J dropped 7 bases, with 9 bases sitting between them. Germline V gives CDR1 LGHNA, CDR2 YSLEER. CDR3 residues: CASSQDRNSEKLFF. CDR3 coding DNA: TGCGCCAGCAGCCAAGACAGAAACTCTGAAAAACTGTTTTTT.

CDR3 DNA: TGTGCCTGGAGTGTAGCGGGAGGGCTGAGTGAGCAGTTCTTC. It yields the protein CAWSVAGGLSEQFF. The V gene is TRBV30, the J gene TRBJ2-1, with 10 bases identical to TRBD2. V trimming: 0 bases; J trimming: 9 bases; junction bases outside the gene matches: 5. This CDR3 has 14 amino acids. Germline V gene lookup returns CDR1 GTSNPN and CDR2 SVGIG (reference sequence).

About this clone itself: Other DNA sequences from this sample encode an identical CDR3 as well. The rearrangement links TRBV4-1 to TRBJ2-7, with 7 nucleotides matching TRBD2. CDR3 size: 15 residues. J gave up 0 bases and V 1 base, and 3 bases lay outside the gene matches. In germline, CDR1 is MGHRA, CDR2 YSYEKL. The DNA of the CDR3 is TGCGCCAGCAGCCAAGGGGGCGGGAGCTCCTACGAGCAGTACTTC. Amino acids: CASSQGGGSSYEQYF.

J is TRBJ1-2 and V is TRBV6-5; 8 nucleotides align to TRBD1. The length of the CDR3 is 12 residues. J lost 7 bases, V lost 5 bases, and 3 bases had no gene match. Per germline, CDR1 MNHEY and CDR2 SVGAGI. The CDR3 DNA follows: TGTGCCAGCAGTGAGGGACAGGTTGGCTACACCTTC. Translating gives CASSEGQVGYTF.

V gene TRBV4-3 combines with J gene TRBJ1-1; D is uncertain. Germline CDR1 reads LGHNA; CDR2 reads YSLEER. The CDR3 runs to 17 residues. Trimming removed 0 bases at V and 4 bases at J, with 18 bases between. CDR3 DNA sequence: TGCGCCAGCAGCCAAGATCCGTCAGACGGGGAGGGCACTGAAGCTTTCTTT. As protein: CASSQDPSDGEGTEAFF.

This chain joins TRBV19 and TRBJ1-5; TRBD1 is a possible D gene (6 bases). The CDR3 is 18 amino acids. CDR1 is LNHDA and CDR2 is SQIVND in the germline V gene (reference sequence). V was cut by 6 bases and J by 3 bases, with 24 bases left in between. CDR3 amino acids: CASSLQGHAGGANQPQHF. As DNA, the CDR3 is TGTGCCAGTAGCCTCCAGGGACACGCAGGTGGGGCCAATCAGCCCCAGCATTTT.

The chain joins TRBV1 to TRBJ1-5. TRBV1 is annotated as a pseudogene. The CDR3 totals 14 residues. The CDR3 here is CTSSQDGENQPQHF. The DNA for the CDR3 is TGCACCAGCAGCCAAGATGGGGAGAATCAGCCCCAGCATTTT.

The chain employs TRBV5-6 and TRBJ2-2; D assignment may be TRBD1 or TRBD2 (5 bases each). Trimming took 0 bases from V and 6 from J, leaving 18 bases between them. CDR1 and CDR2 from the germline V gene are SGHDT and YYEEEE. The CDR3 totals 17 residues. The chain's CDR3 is CASSLEQGASSPGELFF. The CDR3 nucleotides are TGTGCCAGCAGCTTGGAGCAGGGCGCTAGCTCACCCGGGGAGCTGTTTTTT.

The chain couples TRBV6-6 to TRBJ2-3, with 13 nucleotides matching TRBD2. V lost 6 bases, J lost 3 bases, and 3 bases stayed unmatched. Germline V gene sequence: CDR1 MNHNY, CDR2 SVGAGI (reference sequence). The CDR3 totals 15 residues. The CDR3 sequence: CASSRLAGGTDTQYF. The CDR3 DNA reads TGTGCCAGCAGCCGACTAGCGGGAGGAACAGATACGCAGTATTTT.

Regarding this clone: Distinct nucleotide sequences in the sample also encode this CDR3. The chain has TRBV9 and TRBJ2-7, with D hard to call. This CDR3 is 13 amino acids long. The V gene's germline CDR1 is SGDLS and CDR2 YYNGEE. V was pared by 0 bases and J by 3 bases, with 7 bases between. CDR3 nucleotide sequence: TGTGCCAGCAGCGTAGACGGAGACTACGAGCAGTACTTC. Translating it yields CASSVDGDYEQYF.

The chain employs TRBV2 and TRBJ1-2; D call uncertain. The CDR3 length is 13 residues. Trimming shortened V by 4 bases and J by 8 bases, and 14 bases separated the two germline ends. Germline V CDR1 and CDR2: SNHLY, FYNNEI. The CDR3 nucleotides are TGTGCCAGCAGTGGACGTAGATTCGGGGGCTACACCTTC. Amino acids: CASSGRRFGGYTF.

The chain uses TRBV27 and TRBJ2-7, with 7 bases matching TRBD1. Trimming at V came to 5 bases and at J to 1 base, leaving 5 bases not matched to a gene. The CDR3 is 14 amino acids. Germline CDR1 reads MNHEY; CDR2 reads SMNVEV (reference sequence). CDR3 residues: CASSHRGPSYEQYF. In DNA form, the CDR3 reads TGTGCCAGCAGTCACAGGGGCCCTTCCTACGAGCAGTACTTC.

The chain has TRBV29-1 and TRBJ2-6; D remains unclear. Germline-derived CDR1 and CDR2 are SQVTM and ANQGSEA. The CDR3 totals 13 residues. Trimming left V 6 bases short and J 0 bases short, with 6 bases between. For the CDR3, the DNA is TGCAGCGTCCTTTCCTCTGGGGCCAACGTCCTGACTTTC. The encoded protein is CSVLSSGANVLTF. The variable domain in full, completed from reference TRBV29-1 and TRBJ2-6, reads SAVISQKPSRDICQRGTSLTIQCQVDSQVTMMFWYRQQPGQSLTLIATANQGSEATYESGFVIDKFPISRPNLTFSTLTVSNMSPEDSSIYLCSVLSSGANVLTFGAGSRLTVL.

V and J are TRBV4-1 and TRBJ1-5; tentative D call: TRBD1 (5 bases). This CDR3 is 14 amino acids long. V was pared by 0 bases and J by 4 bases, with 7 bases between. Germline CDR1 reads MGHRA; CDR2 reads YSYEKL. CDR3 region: CASSQEGPNQPQHF. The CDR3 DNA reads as TGCGCCAGCAGCCAAGAGGGACCTAATCAGCCCCAGCATTTT.

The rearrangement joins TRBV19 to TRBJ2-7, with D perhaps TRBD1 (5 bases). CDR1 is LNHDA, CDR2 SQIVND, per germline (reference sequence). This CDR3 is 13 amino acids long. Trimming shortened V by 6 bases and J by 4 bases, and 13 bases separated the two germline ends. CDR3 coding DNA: TGTGCCAGTAGCTACAAGGGGTGGTACGAGCAGTACTTC. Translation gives CASSYKGWYEQYF.

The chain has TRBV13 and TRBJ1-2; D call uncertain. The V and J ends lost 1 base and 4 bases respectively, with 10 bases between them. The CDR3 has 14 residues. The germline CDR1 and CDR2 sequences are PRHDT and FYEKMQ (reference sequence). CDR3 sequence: CASSLAAISYGYTF. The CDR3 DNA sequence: TGTGCCAGCAGCTTAGCAGCCATAAGCTATGGCTACACCTTC. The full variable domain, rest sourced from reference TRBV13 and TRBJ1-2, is AAGVIQSPRHLIKEKRETATLKCYPIPRHDTVYWYQQGPGQDPQFLISFYEKMQSDKGSIPDRFSAQQFSDYHSELNMSSLELGDSALYFCASSLAAISYGYTFGSGTRLTVV.

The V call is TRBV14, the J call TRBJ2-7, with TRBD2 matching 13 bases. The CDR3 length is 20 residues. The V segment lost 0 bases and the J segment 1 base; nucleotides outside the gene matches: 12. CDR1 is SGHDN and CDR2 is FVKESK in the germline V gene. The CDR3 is CASSQDRIGLAGVRSYEQYF. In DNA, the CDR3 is TGTGCCAGCAGCCAAGATCGGATAGGACTAGCGGGAGTTCGGTCCTACGAGCAGTACTTC.

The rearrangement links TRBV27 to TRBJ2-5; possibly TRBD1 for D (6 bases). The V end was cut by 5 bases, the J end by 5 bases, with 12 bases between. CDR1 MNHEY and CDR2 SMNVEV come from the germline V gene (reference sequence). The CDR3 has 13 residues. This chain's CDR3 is CASSLTQGETQYF. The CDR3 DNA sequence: TGTGCCAGCAGTCTAACTCAGGGGGAGACCCAGTACTTC.